The T cell receptor beta chain under discussion was sequenced for a study of shared clonotypes between healthy human individuals. Overall study context: In total, the donors were a couple of women and three men aged 18 to 49. Each donor contributed plates that comprised three CD4 naive, three CD4 memory, two CD8 naive and one CD8 memory.

From germline, CDR1 is DFQATT and CDR2 SNEGSKA (reference sequence). This CDR3 comprises 11 residues. The V end lost 5 bases, the J end lost 9 bases, and 11 bases lay between the germline ends. Repertoires were generated with immunoSEQ multiplex PCR, while TCRdb's copy carries only in-frame clones and drops some. The data hold around 940,000 clones, with roughly 72% observed a single time. A note on this clone: What it recognizes is unknown.

Study-level points and caveats: Sequencing depth was expected to affect clonotype sharing among donors. Clonotype sharing across a few donors was observed for about 5.2% of naive CD4 clonotypes.

The TCR comes from a man between 18 and 29 years old in good health. Sequencing used memory CD4+ T cells sorted from blood. Subset given: CD45RA-negative fraction. V and J are TRBV20-1 and TRBJ2-1; D perhaps matches TRBD2 (6 bases). CDR3 nucleotides: TGCAGTGCTGGGGACTCCGCTGAGCAGTTCTTC. Amino acids: CSAGDSAEQFF.